This passage covers 15 T cell receptor beta chains from one sample sequenced in a study of sequential checkpoint blockade in melanoma (dated by TCRdb to the late 2010s). The protocol used for the library was the immunoSEQ multiplex PCR assay. Sourced from immuneACCESS, this table was stored by TCRdb with only in-frame sequences that have V and J called. A share of the clones is absent; for the studies checked, an unresolved V gene accounts for under half, and the remainder has no known explanation. This sample is represented by under 40,000 clones; about 86% of them were singletons. The ten largest account for approximately 23% of the sample. Reading the label with the study, this specimen's treatment or condition is: randomized to nivolumab then ipilimumab (arm A) or the reverse (arm B). The source material was CD8+ T cells sorted from blood (inferred from file names), sampled from a patient given nivolumab and ipilimumab in sequence. The receptors shown here come from a human donor with melanoma.

This chain uses TRBV5-4 with TRBJ2-3; TRBD1 matches 9 bases. The CDR3 consists of 15 residues. CDR1 is SGHNT, CDR2 YYREEE, per germline (reference sequence). With V trimmed by 5 bases and J by 1 base, 5 bases remained unmatched. The CDR3 DNA is TGTGCCAGCAGGGGGACAGGGATGGGCACAGATACGCAGTATTTT. Amino acids: CASRGTGMGTDTQYF. Complete variable domain (other parts from reference TRBV5-4 and TRBJ2-3): ETGVTQSPTHLIKTRGQQVTLRCSSQSGHNTVSWYQQALGQGPQFIFQYYREEENGRGNFPPRFSGLQFPNYSSELNVNALELDDSALYLCASRGTGMGTDTQYFGPGTRLTVL.

This chain joins TRBV7-9 and TRBJ2-7, with TRBD1 identical over 7 bases. J gave up 7 bases and V 2 bases, and 5 bases lay outside the gene matches. The CDR3 consists of 13 residues. Germline CDR1 is SEHNR and CDR2 is FQNEAQ (reference sequence). The CDR3 region is CASSLSTGDEQYF. The CDR3 DNA reads as TGTGCCAGCAGCTTAAGTACAGGGGATGAGCAGTACTTC.

In its sample, this clone was seen a few times. The V gene is TRBV10-1, the J gene TRBJ2-7; D is possibly TRBD1 (5 bases). The CDR3 totals 15 residues. V dropped 0 bases and J dropped 2 bases, with 11 bases sitting between them. CDR1 and CDR2 (germline): WNHNN, SYGVQD (reference sequence). The DNA for the CDR3 is TGCGCCAGCAGTGAGTCGGGGCAGGCACCCTACGAGCAGTACTTC. Translating it yields CASSESGQAPYEQYF.

This chain joins TRBV7-6 and TRBJ2-7; tentative D call: TRBD2 (5 bases). The length of the CDR3 is 16 residues. The V and J ends lost 3 bases and 5 bases respectively, with 20 bases between them. Germline CDR1 SGHVS, CDR2 FNYEAQ. This CDR3 reads CASSFSTTSSSHEQYF. CDR3 bases: TGTGCCAGCAGCTTTAGTACCACTAGTTCGTCCCACGAGCAGTACTTC.

In its sample, this clone was seen once. The chain recombines TRBV27 with TRBJ2-3; TRBD2 matches at 7 bases. V trimming: 4 bases; J trimming: 8 bases; junction bases outside the gene matches: 3. The CDR3 has 12 amino acids. Germline lookup yields CDR1 MNHEY and CDR2 SMNVEV (reference sequence). The CDR3 loop is CASSSTGGTQYF. The CDR3 bases are TGTGCCAGCAGTTCTACGGGGGGTACGCAGTATTTT.

The chain recombines TRBV6-6 with TRBJ1-1; the D gene is possibly TRBD1 (6 bases). Trimming shortened V by 8 bases and J by 4 bases, and 17 bases separated the two germline ends. In germline, CDR1 is MNHNY, CDR2 SVGAGI (reference sequence). The CDR3 extends over 14 amino acids. The DNA for the CDR3 is TGTGCCAGCGAGGAGATCGGGGGGGCCACTGAAGCTTTCTTT. As protein: CASEEIGGATEAFF.

The chain has TRBV5-6 and TRBJ2-3; 10 bases map to TRBD1. V was pared by 7 bases and J by 2 bases, with 16 bases of the junction left unmatched. The length of the CDR3 is 18 residues. The germline V gene has CDR1 SGHDT and CDR2 YYEEEE. CDR3 amino acids: CASDKLGEGQGNTDTQYF. Here the CDR3 DNA reads TGTGCCAGCGATAAACTTGGGGAGGGACAGGGGAACACAGATACGCAGTATTTT.

The CDR3 nucleotides are TGTGCCAGCAGCGGGGGACTAGCGGGCGGCTACGAGCAGTACTTC. As protein: CASSGGLAGGYEQYF. V is TRBV5-4 and J is TRBJ2-7; 12 bases fit TRBD2. Looked up from germline, CDR1 is SGHNT and CDR2 is YYREEE (reference sequence). Germline trimming cut 4 bases from V and 3 bases from J; bases unmatched to any gene: 5. This CDR3 is built from 15 residues.

This rearrangement joins TRBV4-3 to TRBJ2-1; 8 nucleotides line up with TRBD2. CDR1 is LGHNA and CDR2 is YSLEER in the germline V gene. Trimming at V came to 0 bases and at J to 0 bases, leaving 1 base not matched to a gene. The CDR3 totals 16 residues. The CDR3 nucleotides read TGCGCCAGCAGCCAAGATGCGGGGGGCTCCTACAATGAGCAGTTCTTC. It translates to CASSQDAGGSYNEQFF.

The CDR3: CASSLGDNQPQHF. The CDR3 coding sequence is TGTGCCAGCAGCTTGGGAGACAATCAGCCCCAGCATTTT. This rearrangement joins TRBV5-8 to TRBJ1-5; D gene unclear. The germline CDR1 and CDR2 sequences are SGHTS and YDEGEE. The CDR3 contains 13 residues. Trimming pared 0 bases from V and 3 bases from J, leaving 4 bases between.

This chain uses TRBV28 with TRBJ2-7; 9 nucleotides align to TRBD1. There are 16 residues in the CDR3. V was clipped by 6 bases and J by 4 bases; unmatched bases: 13. Looked up from germline, CDR1 is MDHEN and CDR2 is SYDVKM. CDR3 DNA sequence: TGTGCCAGCAGATACCCCCTTCCGGGACAGGGTTACGAGCAGTACTTC. It specifies CASRYPLPGQGYEQYF. The full variable domain, completed using reference TRBV28 and TRBJ2-7, is DVKVTQSSRYLVKRTGEKVFLECVQDMDHENMFWYRQDPGLGLRLIYFSYDVKMKEKGDIPEGYSVSREKKERFSLILESASTNQTSMYLCASRYPLPGQGYEQYFGPGTRLTVT.

The chain is built from TRBV14 and TRBJ2-4, with 7 bases fitting TRBD2. V shed 4 bases, J shed 3 bases, and the junction held 9 bases outside the gene matches. This CDR3 is built from 16 residues. From germline, CDR1 is SGHDN and CDR2 FVKESK. CDR3 in amino acids: CASSRGLGGSKNIQYF. The CDR3 DNA is TGTGCCAGCAGCCGCGGACTAGGTGGGAGCAAAAACATTCAGTACTTC.

This chain links TRBV7-9 with TRBJ1-4; D gene unclear. V shed 3 bases and J shed 0 bases, with 8 bases lying between them. This CDR3 spans 15 amino acids. Looked up from germline, CDR1 is SEHNR and CDR2 is FQNEAQ (reference sequence). CDR3 amino acids: CASSFSVATNEKLFF. The CDR3 region has the DNA TGTGCCAGCAGCTTCTCGGTTGCAACTAATGAAAAACTGTTTTTT.

The rearrangement joins TRBV6-1 to TRBJ1-2; perhaps TRBD1 as D (5 bases). Trimming shortened V by 7 bases and J by 0 bases, and 12 bases separated the two germline ends. Germline loops: CDR1 MNHNS, CDR2 SASEGT. The CDR3 consists of 14 residues. Here the CDR3 DNA reads TGTGCCAGCACCCCAGGGCCACCTAACTATGGCTACACCTTC. Translation gives CASTPGPPNYGYTF.

The chain recombines TRBV5-6 with TRBJ2-7, with D unresolved. Per germline, CDR1 SGHDT and CDR2 YYEEEE. The CDR3 loop spans 11 amino acids. The V gene lost 0 bases and the J gene lost 5 bases, with 3 bases spanning the gap. The CDR3 DNA follows: TGTGCCAGCAGCTTGGTTAACGAGCAGTACTTC. Translation: CASSLVNEQYF.